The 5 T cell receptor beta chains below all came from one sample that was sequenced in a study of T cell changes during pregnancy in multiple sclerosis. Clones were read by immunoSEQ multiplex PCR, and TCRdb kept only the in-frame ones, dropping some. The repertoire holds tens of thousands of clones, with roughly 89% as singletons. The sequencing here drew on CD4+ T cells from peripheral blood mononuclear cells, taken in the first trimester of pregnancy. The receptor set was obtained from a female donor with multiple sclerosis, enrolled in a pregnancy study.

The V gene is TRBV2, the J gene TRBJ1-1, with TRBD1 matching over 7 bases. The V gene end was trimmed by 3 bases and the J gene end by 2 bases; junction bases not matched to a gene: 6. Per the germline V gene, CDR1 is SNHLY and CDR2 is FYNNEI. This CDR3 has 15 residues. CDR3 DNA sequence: TGTGCCAGCAGTGACCCAACAGGGGCCAACACTGAAGCTTTCTTT. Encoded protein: CASSDPTGANTEAFF.

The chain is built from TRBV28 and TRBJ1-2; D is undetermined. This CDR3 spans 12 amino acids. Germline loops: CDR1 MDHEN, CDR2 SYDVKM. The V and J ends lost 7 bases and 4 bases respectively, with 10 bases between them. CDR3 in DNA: TGTGCCAGCACACAGTTCTCCTATGGCTACACCTTC. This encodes CASTQFSYGYTF.

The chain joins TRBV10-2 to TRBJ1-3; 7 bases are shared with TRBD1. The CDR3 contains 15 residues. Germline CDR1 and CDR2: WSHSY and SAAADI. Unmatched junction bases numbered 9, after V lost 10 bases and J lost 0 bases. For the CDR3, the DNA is TGCGCCACCTCCGGGACAGCCGACTCTGGAAACACCATATATTTT. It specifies CATSGTADSGNTIYF.

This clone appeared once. The CDR3 bases are TGCGCCAGCAGCTTGGGGACAGGGGGTTCGGAAGAGCAGTACTTC. It specifies CASSLGTGGSEEQYF. The chain carries TRBV5-1 and TRBJ2-7; 10 nucleotides agree with TRBD1. V lost 0 bases to trimming and J lost 7 bases; unmatched junction nucleotides: 7. The CDR3 runs to 15 residues. Per the germline V gene, CDR1 is SGHRS and CDR2 is YFSETQ.

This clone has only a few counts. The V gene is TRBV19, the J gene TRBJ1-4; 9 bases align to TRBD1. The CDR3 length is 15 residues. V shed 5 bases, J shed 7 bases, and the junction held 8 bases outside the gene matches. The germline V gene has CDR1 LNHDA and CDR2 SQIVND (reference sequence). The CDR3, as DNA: TGTGCCAGTAGTGTATGGACAGGGGATAGTGAAAAACTGTTTTTT. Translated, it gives CASSVWTGDSEKLFF. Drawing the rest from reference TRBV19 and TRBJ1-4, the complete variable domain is DGGITQSPKYLFRKEGQNVTLSCEQNLNHDAMYWYRQDPGQGLRLIYYSQIVNDFQKGDIAEGYSVSREKKESFPLTVTSAQKNPTAFYLCASSVWTGDSEKLFFGSGTQLSVL.